These T cell receptor beta chains were read from a single sample in a study of blood T cell repertoires in COVID-19. Clones were read by immunoSEQ multiplex PCR, and TCRdb kept only the in-frame ones, dropping some. The repertoire holds tens of thousands of clones, with 82% as singletons. What was sequenced was peripheral blood. Source of these receptors: an older woman with acute or convalescent COVID-19. CDR3s include the opening cysteine and the closing phenylalanine or tryptophan. The D gene is left open where the match is weak. Rows give clone size only sometimes, using once, few, many, or a class for an expanded clone.

TRBV2	.	TRBD2	TRBJ2-2	CASRPSGGTGELFF	TGTGCCAGCAGGCCTAGCGGGGGCACCGGGGAGCTGTTTTTT
TRBV9	.	.	TRBJ2-1	CASSVGLNSYNEQFF	TGTGCCAGCAGCGTAGGGCTTAACTCCTACAATGAGCAGTTCTTC
TRBV15	once	TRBD1	TRBJ1-3	CATSTSTGTGNTIYF	TGTGCCACCAGCACATCGACAGGGACCGGAAACACCATATATTTT
TRBV5-5	.	.	TRBJ1-3	CASSLGGLGNTIYF	TGTGCCAGCAGCCTTGGAGGGCTTGGAAACACCATATATTTT
TRBV12-2	few	.	TRBJ1-2	CASRKWTANYGYTF	TGTGCAAGTCGCAAATGGACAGCTAACTATGGCTACACCTTC
TRBV30	.	.	TRBJ2-5	CAWSPRTGGWGGETQYF	TGTGCCTGGAGTCCCCGCACCGGGGGTTGGGGAGGAGAGACCCAGTACTTC
TRBV7-3	.	TRBD2	TRBJ2-5	CASSSGLAGAPHHF	TGTGCCAGCAGCTCGGGACTAGCGGGGGCCCCCCACCACTTC
TRBV6-2/TRBV6-3	.	.	TRBJ2-1	CASSYSNLVPEQFF	TGTGCCAGCAGTTACTCGAATTTAGTGCCGGAGCAGTTCTTC
TRBV30	.	.	TRBJ2-1	CAWSSYTNPSYNEQFF	TGTGCCTGGAGTAGTTACACTAACCCCTCCTACAATGAGCAGTTCTTC
TRBV7-2	.	.	TRBJ2-3	CASSLSSGNADTQYF	TGTGCCAGCAGCTTAAGTTCAGGGAACGCAGATACGCAGTATTTT
TRBV4-2	.	.	TRBJ1-2	CASSLGRGALNYGYTF	TGTGCCAGCAGCCTCGGGAGAGGGGCGCTTAACTATGGCTACACCTTC
TRBV24-1	.	.	TRBJ2-3	CATSEGFTGGTTDTQYF	TGTGCCACCAGTGAGGGGTTTACTGGGGGGACCACAGATACGCAGTATTTT
TRBV6-2/TRBV6-3	.	TRBD1	TRBJ1-1	CASSRQGANTEAFF	TGTGCCAGCAGCCGACAGGGGGCGAACACTGAAGCTTTCTTT
TRBV29-1	.	TRBD1	TRBJ2-2	CSVESPTGTYTGELFF	TGCAGCGTTGAGTCCCCGACAGGGACCTACACCGGGGAGCTGTTTTTT
TRBV6-2/TRBV6-3	.	.	TRBJ1-2	CASSSLGHYGYTF	TGTGCCAGCAGTTCTCTGGGGCACTATGGCTACACCTTC
TRBV5-8	.	.	TRBJ2-1	CASSLGLGGEQFF	TGTGCCAGCAGCTTAGGGCTGGGGGGTGAGCAGTTCTTC
TRBV7-6	.	.	TRBJ2-7	CASSHDRGYEQYF	TGTGCCAGCAGCCATGATCGGGGCTACGAGCAGTACTTC
TRBV5-1	.	TRBD1	TRBJ1-5	CASSLGTGDQPQHF	TGCGCCAGCAGCTTGGGGACAGGGGATCAGCCCCAGCATTTT
TRBV15	.	.	TRBJ2-5	CATSRGPLETQYF	TGTGCCACCAGCAGAGGGCCCCTCGAGACCCAGTACTTC
TRBV18	.	.	TRBJ1-1	CASSEGGGLTEAFF	TGTGCCAGCTCGGAGGGAGGAGGGCTCACTGAAGCTTTCTTT
TRBV30	few	TRBD1	TRBJ1-1	CAWSGLTGVVSTEAFF	TGTGCCTGGAGTGGATTGACAGGGGTAGTTAGCACTGAAGCTTTCTTT
TRBV30	.	TRBD1	TRBJ1-2	CAWRRGGFDYGYTF	TGTGCCTGGAGGCGAGGGGGCTTCGACTATGGCTACACCTTC
TRBV27	.	.	TRBJ2-7	CASSLSTGTPYEQYF	TGTGCCAGCAGTTTATCGACGGGTACTCCCTACGAGCAGTACTTC
TRBV7-7	.	TRBD2	TRBJ2-7	CASSPLAGGEYEQYF	TGTGCCAGCAGTCCACTAGCGGGGGGTGAATACGAGCAGTACTTC
TRBV6-4	.	TRBD2	TRBJ2-3	CASRPTSGGADTQYF	TGTGCCAGCAGACCGACTAGCGGGGGTGCAGATACGCAGTATTTT
TRBV2	few	.	TRBJ1-5	CASSENSPNQPQHF	TGTGCCAGCAGTGAAAACAGCCCTAATCAGCCCCAGCATTTT
TRBV7-8	.	.	TRBJ2-2	CASSFAGAYTGELFF	TGTGCCAGCAGCTTCGCAGGGGCGTACACCGGGGAGCTGTTTTTT
TRBV27	.	.	TRBJ1-5	CASSLSGQSFGELNQPQHF	TGTGCCAGCAGCTTAAGCGGACAGAGCTTTGGTGAGCTGAATCAGCCCCAGCATTTT
TRBV15	few	.	TRBJ1-1	CATSRDGAAEAFF	TGTGCCACCAGCAGAGATGGGGCCGCTGAAGCTTTCTTT
TRBV6-5	.	TRBD1	TRBJ1-5	CASTPGQGKNQPQHF	TGTGCCAGCACCCCGGGACAGGGGAAGAATCAGCCCCAGCATTTT
TRBV27	.	TRBD1	TRBJ1-2	CASSWDRGNYGYTF	TGTGCCAGCAGTTGGGACAGGGGTAACTATGGCTACACCTTC
TRBV28	.	.	TRBJ1-5	CASSAGAQPQHF	TGTGCCAGCAGCGCAGGGGCCCAGCCCCAGCATTTT
TRBV20-1	few	.	TRBJ1-2	CSVTDYGYTF	TGCAGTGTGACAGACTATGGCTACACCTTC
TRBV5-5	.	.	TRBJ2-3	CASSLGGTNTDTQYF	TGTGCCAGCAGCTTGGGGGGCACTAACACAGATACGCAGTATTTT
TRBV19	.	.	TRBJ1-3	CASSLSPGGNTIYF	TGTGCCAGTAGTCTGAGCCCGGGAGGAAACACCATATATTTT
TRBV29-1	.	TRBD2	TRBJ2-7	CSVEQSGGGNEQYF	TGCAGCGTTGAACAAAGCGGGGGAGGTAACGAGCAGTACTTC
TRBV6-5	.	.	TRBJ1-3	CASRISGTLSNTIYF	TGTGCCAGCAGAATCTCCGGGACACTGAGTAACACCATATATTTT
TRBV11-3	.	.	TRBJ2-2	CASSHQGSTGELFF	TGTGCCAGCAGTCATCAGGGGTCCACCGGGGAGCTGTTTTTT
TRBV7-3	.	TRBD2	TRBJ2-3	CASSIIAGESTDTQYF	TGTGCCAGCAGCATAATAGCGGGGGAAAGCACAGATACGCAGTATTTT
TRBV2	once	.	TRBJ1-3	CASSQTSSGNTIYF	TGTGCCAGCAGTCAAACGAGCTCTGGAAACACCATATATTTT